The 10 T cell receptor beta chains in this list originate from one sample, sequenced in a study of somatic mutations in cytotoxic T cells in rheumatoid arthritis listed by TCRdb under 2017. Library preparation was by the immunoSEQ multiplex PCR assay. TCRdb holds this immuneACCESS table with in-frame rearrangements only. Some clones are missing; in checked studies, unresolved V genes explain under half, and the rest has no known cause. This sample comprises about 3,800 clones, approximately 81% of them detected only once. Of the sample, under 30% falls within the top ten clones. The sequencing sample was made of CD8+ T cells sorted from blood. These receptors came from an adult with rheumatoid arthritis.

The gene calls are TRBV18 and TRBJ2-5; D possibly corresponds to TRBD2 (6 bases). Trimming cost V 4 bases and J 4 bases, with 13 bases left between them. CDR1 and CDR2 (germline): KGHSH, LQKENI. The CDR3 runs 14 residues. CDR3 protein: CASSHWDSGETQYF. CDR3 DNA sequence: TGTGCCAGCTCACACTGGGACTCCGGAGAGACCCAGTACTTC.

The chain combines TRBV5-8 with TRBJ1-2; D ambiguous. Trimming removed 4 bases from V and 0 bases from J, with 13 bases in between. Germline V gene lookup returns CDR1 SGHTS and CDR2 YDEGEE. This CDR3 spans 15 amino acids. The CDR3 coding sequence is TGTGCCAGCAGCCCTTATATGGGGTCTAACTATGGCTACACCTTC. Protein product: CASSPYMGSNYGYTF.

The chain has TRBV6-1 and TRBJ2-5; 8 nucleotides line up with TRBD2. The CDR3 covers 15 residues. CDR1 and CDR2 (germline): MNHNS, SASEGT. Trimming took 1 base from V and 5 from J; bases not matched to a gene: 6. CDR3 sequence (DNA): TGTGCCAGCAGTGAAGATCCGGGAGGGAGGGAGACCCAGTACTTC. It codes for CASSEDPGGRETQYF.

The rearrangement joins TRBV5-5 to TRBJ2-7; 10 bases match TRBD1. V gave up 3 bases and J gave up 3 bases; unmatched junction bases: 6. The CDR3 extends over 15 amino acids. Per the germline V gene, CDR1 is SGHKS and CDR2 is YYEKEE (reference sequence). The CDR3 reads CASSYRDRGIYEQYF. CDR3 nucleotides: TGTGCCAGCAGCTACCGGGACAGGGGTATCTACGAGCAGTACTTC.

The J gene is TRBJ2-2, the V gene TRBV19; D remains ambiguous. This CDR3 contains 11 residues. The germline V and J ends were trimmed by 5 bases and 6 bases, with 4 bases remaining between them. From germline, CDR1 is LNHDA and CDR2 SQIVND (reference sequence). The CDR3 spells CASSVSGELFF. The DNA of the CDR3 is TGTGCCAGTAGTGTCTCCGGGGAGCTGTTTTTT.

This chain links TRBV6-5 with TRBJ1-2; D call uncertain. Per germline, CDR1 MNHEY and CDR2 SVGAGI. V was clipped by 2 bases and J by 4 bases, with 11 bases between them. There are 14 residues in the CDR3. The CDR3 sequence is CASSYIAGGYGYTF. CDR3 DNA: TGTGCCAGCAGTTACATCGCAGGTGGCTATGGCTACACCTTC.

This chain connects TRBV19 to TRBJ1-2; 9 bases are a match to TRBD1. CDR3 length: 15 amino acids. The germline V gene encodes CDR1 LNHDA and CDR2 SQIVND (reference sequence). J gave up 6 bases and V 4 bases, and 9 bases lay outside the gene matches. Here the CDR3 reads CASSTTGGWIDGYTF. CDR3 in DNA: TGTGCCAGTAGTACCACAGGGGGCTGGATAGATGGCTACACCTTC.

The V call is TRBV18, the J call TRBJ2-5; 8 positions agree with TRBD2. The CDR3 consists of 15 residues. CDR1 is KGHSH, CDR2 LQKENI, per germline. The ends lost 3 bases at V and 3 bases at J; junction bases unmatched: 6. CDR3 sequence reads: CASSPLGLGKETQYF. The CDR3 bases are TGTGCCAGCTCACCCTTGGGACTAGGGAAAGAGACCCAGTACTTC.

The gene calls are TRBV15 and TRBJ1-5, with D perhaps TRBD1 (5 bases). This CDR3 has 15 amino acids. CDR1 and CDR2 from the germline V gene are LNHNV and YYDKDF (reference sequence). With 3 bases removed from V and 3 bases from J, the gap between germline ends came to 12 bases. The CDR3 loop reads CATSSSRDPNQPQHF. CDR3 bases: TGTGCCACCAGCAGCTCTCGGGACCCCAATCAGCCCCAGCATTTT. The entire variable domain, with the rest obtained from reference TRBV15 and TRBJ1-5, is as follows: DAMVIQNPRYQVTQFGKPVTLSCSQTLNHNVMYWYQQKSSQAPKLLFHYYDKDFNNEADTPDNFQSRRPNTSFCFLDIRSPGLGDTAMYLCATSSSRDPNQPQHFGDGTRLSIL.

This clone has more than one count but fewer than ten. J is TRBJ1-1 and V is TRBV2; perhaps TRBD1 as D (5 bases). V dropped 6 bases and J dropped 5 bases, with 13 bases sitting between them. Germline values: CDR1 SNHLY, CDR2 FYNNEI. The CDR3 totals 13 residues. CDR3 nucleotides: TGTGCCAGCAGCCAAGGGGACGGGACTGAAGCTTTCTTT. Encoded protein: CASSQGDGTEAFF.